These 20 T cell receptor beta chains originate from one sample sequenced in a study of T cells in localized non-small cell lung cancer. Sequencing used immunoSEQ multiplex PCR; TCRdb keeps in-frame clones, though not all of them. This table holds fewer than 3,000 clones, under 30% found once. The specimen was lung tumor tissue, collected before any cancer treatment. All receptors come from a male donor older than 55 with stage II squamous cell lung carcinoma.

By its share, this clone is large. The genes are TRBV9 and TRBJ2-2; D is unresolved. This CDR3 is 12 amino acids long. Germline V lookup: CDR1 SGDLS, CDR2 YYNGEE. Trimming stripped 0 bases from V and 7 bases from J, with 4 bases between. This CDR3 reads CASSVGNGELFF. CDR3 bases: TGTGCCAGCAGCGTAGGAAACGGGGAGCTGTTTTTT. The full variable domain, completed using reference TRBV9 and TRBJ2-2, is DSGVTQTPKHLITATGQRVTLRCSPRSGDLSVYWYQQSLDQGLQFLIQYYNGEERAKGNILERFSAQQFPDLHSELNLSSLELGDSALYFCASSVGNGELFFGEGSRLTVL.

This clone has a handful of counts. The chain carries TRBV9 and TRBJ1-6; 7 nucleotides align to TRBD1. Germline V gives CDR1 SGDLS, CDR2 YYNGEE. The V segment lost 7 bases and the J segment 7 bases; nucleotides outside the gene matches: 8. This CDR3 has 14 amino acids. CDR3 DNA sequence: TGTGCCAGCCAAGGGGTCAGGGGGAATTCACCCCTCCACTTT. This gives the protein CASQGVRGNSPLHF.

The genes are TRBV6-8 and TRBJ2-5, with TRBD2 identical over 13 bases. The CDR3 is 16 residues long. Losses at the gene ends were 6 bases for V and 9 bases for J; bases not matched to a gene: 13. Per germline, CDR1 MNHGY and CDR2 SAAAGT. Here the CDR3 DNA reads TGTGCCAGCAGCCTGGGACTAGCGGGGAGGGGAGGGGCCCAGTACTTC. Amino acid sequence: CASSLGLAGRGGAQYF.

The sample holds a few counts of this clone. The CDR3 DNA is TGTGCCAGCAGGGCAGGGACTAGCGGGGTGGGCAATGAGCAGTTCTTC. Its translation: CASRAGTSGVGNEQFF. The chain carries TRBV6-8 and TRBJ2-1, with 13 bases that match TRBD2. CDR3 length: 16 residues. Trimming removed 6 bases from V and 6 bases from J; junction bases left unmatched: 8. Germline assignment: CDR1 MNHGY and CDR2 SAAAGT.

By share, this clone counts as medium-sized. This sequence joins TRBV4-1 and TRBJ2-1; 11 bases are shared with TRBD2. V was clipped by 4 bases and J by 8 bases; unmatched bases: 10. This CDR3 contains 16 residues. Germline V lookup: CDR1 MGHRA, CDR2 YSYEKL. The CDR3 is CASSRYGTSGNDEQFF. For the CDR3, the DNA is TGCGCCAGCAGCCGGTACGGGACTAGCGGTAACGATGAGCAGTTCTTC.

The chain recombines TRBV28 with TRBJ1-2; the D is unclear. The length of the CDR3 is 13 residues. The germline V gene encodes CDR1 MDHEN and CDR2 SYDVKM. Trimming left V 5 bases short and J 4 bases short, with 11 bases between. Here the CDR3 reads CASSPGLLYGYTF. The CDR3 coding sequence is TGTGCCAGCAGTCCTGGTCTCCTCTATGGCTACACCTTC.

The rearrangement uses TRBV11-3 and TRBJ2-2; 10 bases fit TRBD1. Germline V gene lookup returns CDR1 SGHNT and CDR2 YENEEA. The V segment lost 5 bases and the J segment 6 bases; nucleotides outside the gene matches: 9. This CDR3 spans 16 amino acids. This CDR3 reads CASSIPGQGSAGELFF. In DNA, the CDR3 is TGTGCCAGCAGCATACCGGGACAGGGGTCGGCCGGGGAGCTGTTTTTT.

This clone turned up a few times. The J gene is TRBJ1-2, the V gene TRBV4-1; D not certain. Germline values: CDR1 MGHRA, CDR2 YSYEKL. There are 14 residues in the CDR3. V gave up 0 bases and J gave up 8 bases, with 13 bases separating them. This CDR3 reads CASSQDEQSPGYTF. The CDR3 DNA follows: TGCGCCAGCAGCCAAGATGAGCAGTCCCCAGGCTACACCTTC.

A few counts support this clone. This chain connects TRBV10-3 to TRBJ2-7; perhaps TRBD1 as D (5 bases). Trimming took off 0 bases at V and 6 bases at J, with 18 bases between the two ends. Germline V gene sequence: CDR1 ENHRY, CDR2 SYGVKD. CDR3 length: 16 residues. As DNA, the CDR3 is TGTGCCATCAGTGAGTCGGAAAGCAGGGCGAAAGGCGAGCAGTACTTC. Translation gives CAISESESRAKGEQYF.

This clone was seen a handful of times. V and J are TRBV9 and TRBJ2-2; 7 bases map to TRBD2. Per the germline V gene, CDR1 is SGDLS and CDR2 is YYNGEE. Trimming removed 4 bases from V and 6 bases from J; junction bases left unmatched: 0. This CDR3 comprises 12 residues. Here the CDR3 reads CASSLAAGELFF. As DNA, the CDR3 is TGTGCCAGCAGCCTAGCGGCCGGGGAGCTGTTTTTT.

This rearrangement joins TRBV7-7 to TRBJ2-1; D gene uncertain. Trimming cost V 4 bases and J 5 bases, with 15 bases left between them. The CDR3 sequence is 15 residues long. The germline V gene has CDR1 SSHAT and CDR2 FNYEAQ (reference sequence). The CDR3 protein is CASSSDIARDNEQFF. CDR3 DNA sequence: TGTGCCAGCAGCTCCGACATCGCTCGAGACAATGAGCAGTTCTTC.

This clone is medium-sized in the sample. V usage is TRBV6-8 and J usage is TRBJ2-7; 10 bases are a match to TRBD2. CDR1 is MNHGY, CDR2 SAAAGT, per germline. The V segment lost 8 bases and the J segment 2 bases; nucleotides outside the gene matches: 6. This CDR3 has 14 residues. Here the CDR3 DNA reads TGTGCCAGCGGGAGCGGGGGGGTGGCCTACGAGCAGTACTTC. The encoded protein is CASGSGGVAYEQYF.

The chain recombines TRBV28 with TRBJ1-2; D unresolved. The CDR3 has 12 amino acids. V was shortened by 7 bases and J by 7 bases, with 13 bases between the two germline ends. Germline V gene lookup returns CDR1 MDHEN and CDR2 SYDVKM. Here the CDR3 DNA reads TGTGCCAGCACCTCAAGGCGCACTGGCTACACCTTC. Amino acid sequence: CASTSRRTGYTF.

The chain carries TRBV28 and TRBJ2-4; D gene ambiguous. V lost 5 bases to trimming and J lost 1 base, with 6 bases between them. Germline-derived CDR1 and CDR2 are MDHEN and SYDVKM. The CDR3 is 13 amino acids. CDR3 loop: CASSRWAKNIQYF. CDR3 DNA sequence: TGTGCCAGCAGTCGGTGGGCCAAAAACATTCAGTACTTC.

This clone has more than one count but fewer than ten. The chain recombines TRBV11-3 with TRBJ1-1; D remains unclear. The germline V gene encodes CDR1 SGHNT and CDR2 YENEEA. CDR3 length: 14 amino acids. Trimming removed 5 bases at V and 6 bases at J, with 16 bases between. The CDR3 DNA is TGTGCCAGCAGCCCTCATACAATGGGCCCTGAAGCTTTCTTT. Protein product: CASSPHTMGPEAFF.

This clone is termed large. J is TRBJ1-5 and V is TRBV6-8; 7 nucleotides align to TRBD1. This CDR3 region has 17 residues. The germline gives CDR1 MNHGY, CDR2 SAAAGT. Unmatched junction bases numbered 12, after V lost 5 bases and J lost 2 bases. The DNA for the CDR3 is TGTGCCAGCAGTCGTCCGACAGGGCAGGATGGCAATCAGCCCCAGCATTTT. Protein: CASSRPTGQDGNQPQHF.

This chain joins TRBV29-1 and TRBJ2-1; 8 bases align to TRBD2. Per germline, CDR1 SQVTM and CDR2 ANQGSEA. Losses at the gene ends were 5 bases for V and 8 bases for J; bases not matched to a gene: 8. The CDR3 runs to 13 residues. This CDR3 reads CSVYSGKEYEQFF. The CDR3 bases are TGCAGCGTTTATAGCGGGAAGGAGTATGAGCAGTTCTTC.

The V call is TRBV18, the J call TRBJ2-7; TRBD1 matches at 9 bases. After removal of 4 bases from V and 5 bases from J, the junction contained 12 bases not matched to a gene. The germline V gene has CDR1 KGHSH and CDR2 LQKENI. This CDR3 spans 16 amino acids. CDR3: CASSLSGQGKNHEQYF. The DNA for the CDR3 is TGTGCCAGCTCACTCTCAGGACAGGGGAAAAACCACGAGCAGTACTTC.

The chain joins TRBV9 to TRBJ2-2; D may be TRBD2 (5 bases). The V gene lost 0 bases and the J gene lost 5 bases, with 11 bases spanning the gap. Germline V gene sequence: CDR1 SGDLS, CDR2 YYNGEE. This CDR3 region has 15 residues. DNA for the CDR3: TGTGCCAGCAGCGTAGAAAGAGGGTGGACCGGGGAGCTGTTTTTT. Residues: CASSVERGWTGELFF.

This clone was picked up a small number of times. The rearrangement uses TRBV28 and TRBJ1-5; the match to TRBD1 covers 11 bases. Trimming cost V 6 bases and J 5 bases; bases outside gene matches: 12. CDR1 is MDHEN, CDR2 SYDVKM, per germline. This CDR3 contains 17 residues. The CDR3 spells CASRRDRGSRIYQPQHF. DNA of the CDR3: TGTGCCAGCAGACGGGACAGGGGGTCAAGGATTTATCAGCCCCAGCATTTT.